This T cell receptor (beta chain) was sequenced during a study of shared clonotypes between healthy human individuals. Germline CDR1 reads LNHDA; CDR2 reads SQIVND (reference sequence). The CDR3 loop spans 14 amino acids. With V trimmed by 6 bases and J by 2 bases, 7 bases remained unmatched. Original analysis: ImmunoSEQ output held junction-only sequences without quality scores, so filtering differed. Profiled with immunoSEQ multiplex PCR; TCRdb holds only in-frame clones, not every one. Clonal size and the V and J genes are those of that table, whereas D and trimming came from the DNA. The table lists about 690,000 clones, roughly 88% of them singletons, with 30% to 40% in the top ten.

This receptor was obtained from a man aged 18 to 30 in good health. Some clones in this sample may be carry-over from other donors' samples. V and J are TRBV19 and TRBJ2-7, with 7 bases that match TRBD2. Sample: memory CD8+ T cells from PBMCs. Specified subset: CD45RO+ cells pooled with CCR7-negative TemRA cells. The CDR3: CASSPGGGPYEQYF. CDR3 coding DNA: TGTGCCAGTAGCCCAGGCGGGGGTCCCTACGAGCAGTACTTC.